This T cell receptor (beta chain) was documented in a study of shared clonotypes between healthy human individuals. About the study: Plates per donor: three CD4 naive, three CD4 memory, two CD8 naive, one CD8 memory. Broader study findings: Genetic and exposure-history diversity was limited by the few donors.

Between the trimmed V and J ends, which lost 6 bases and 0 bases, there was a span of 6 bases. This CDR3 has 13 residues. Germline CDR1 reads LNHDA; CDR2 reads SQIVND (reference sequence). Note on this clone: The antigen is unknown.

Here immunoSEQ multiplex PCR was the method, and the copy in TCRdb shows in-frame clones only, minus some. The sample includes about 300,000 clones, about 74% of them seen just once. The sequenced sample was memory CD4+ T cells sorted from blood. The subset was: CD45RA-negative fraction. The origin of this receptor is a man younger than 45 in good health. This rearrangement joins TRBV19 to TRBJ1-3; D is unclear. The CDR3 bases are TGTGCCAGTAGGCTGGACTCTGGAAACACCATATATTTT. Translation: CASRLDSGNTIYF. Complete variable domain (other parts from reference TRBV19 and TRBJ1-3): DGGITQSPKYLFRKEGQNVTLSCEQNLNHDAMYWYRQDPGQGLRLIYYSQIVNDFQKGDIAEGYSVSREKKESFPLTVTSAQKNPTAFYLCASRLDSGNTIYFGEGSWLTVV.